The T cell receptor (beta chain) described here comes from a study of cytomegalovirus exposure and HLA in healthy donors. There are 14 residues in the CDR3. Looked up from germline, CDR1 is SGHTA and CDR2 is FQGNSA. The germline V and J ends were trimmed by 5 bases and 3 bases, with 10 bases remaining between them. General study findings and limits: Most TCR beta V segments were productive about 87% or about 30% of the time in an earlier analysis. Reportedly, diagnosis of cytomegalovirus status by the classifier showed high specificity and sensitivity. CMV serostatus was the only recorded immune exposure for donors. DRB1 had the most TCR associations and HLA-C the fewest, a later analysis found, with rates varying by HLA locus.

13 Jbeta primers and 60 Vbeta primers were used for the PCR. Method: immunoSEQ multiplex PCR; TCRdb's copy keeps in-frame clones and lacks some. Of more than 90,000 clones listed, 81% are singletons. Notes on this clone: The antigen is unknown.

This chain uses TRBV7-2 with TRBJ1-4, with D possibly being TRBD1 (5 bases). The sequence derives from a woman aged 70-85 years in good health and CMV-seropositive. Sequenced material: PBMCs. The CDR3 DNA reads TGTGCCAGCAGCCTCAGGGTCGCTAATGAAAAACTGTTTTTT. The encoded protein is CASSLRVANEKLFF.